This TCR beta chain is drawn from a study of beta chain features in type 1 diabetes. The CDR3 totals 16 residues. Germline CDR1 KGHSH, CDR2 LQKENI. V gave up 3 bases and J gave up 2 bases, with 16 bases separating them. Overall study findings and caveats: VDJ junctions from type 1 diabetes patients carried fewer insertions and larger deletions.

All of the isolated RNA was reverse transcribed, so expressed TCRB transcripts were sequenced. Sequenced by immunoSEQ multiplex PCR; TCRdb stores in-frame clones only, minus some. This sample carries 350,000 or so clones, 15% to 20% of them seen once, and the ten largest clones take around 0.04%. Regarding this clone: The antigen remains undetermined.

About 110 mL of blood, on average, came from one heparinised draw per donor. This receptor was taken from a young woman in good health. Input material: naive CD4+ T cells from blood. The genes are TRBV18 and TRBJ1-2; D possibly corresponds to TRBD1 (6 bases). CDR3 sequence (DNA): TGTGCCAGCTCACCTAATACAGGGAGTTCGAACTATGGCTACACCTTC. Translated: CASSPNTGSSNYGYTF.